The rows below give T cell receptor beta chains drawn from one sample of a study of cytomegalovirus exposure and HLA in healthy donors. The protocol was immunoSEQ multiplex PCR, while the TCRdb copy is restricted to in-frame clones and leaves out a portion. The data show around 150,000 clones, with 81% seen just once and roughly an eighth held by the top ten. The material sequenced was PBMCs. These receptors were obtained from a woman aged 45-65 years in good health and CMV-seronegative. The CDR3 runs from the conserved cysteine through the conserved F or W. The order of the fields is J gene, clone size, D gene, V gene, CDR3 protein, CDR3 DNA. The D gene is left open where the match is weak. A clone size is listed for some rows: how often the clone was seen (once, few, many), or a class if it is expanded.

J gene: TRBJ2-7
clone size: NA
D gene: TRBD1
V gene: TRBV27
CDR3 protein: CASSWGTGYEQYF
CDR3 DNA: TGTGCCAGCAGTTGGGGGACAGGATACGAGCAGTACTTC

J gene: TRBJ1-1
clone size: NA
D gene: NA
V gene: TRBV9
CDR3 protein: CASSTQEGGRAEAFF
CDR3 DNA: TGTGCCAGCAGCACCCAAGAGGGGGGGAGGGCTGAAGCTTTCTTT

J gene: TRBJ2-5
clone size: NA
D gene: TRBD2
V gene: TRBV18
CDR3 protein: CASSPGLAGRYQETQYF
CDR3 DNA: TGTGCCAGCTCACCAGGACTAGCGGGGAGGTACCAGGAGACCCAGTACTTC

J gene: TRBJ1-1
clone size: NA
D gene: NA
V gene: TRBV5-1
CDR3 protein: CASSLDGGPGTEAFF
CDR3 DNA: TGCGCCAGCAGCTTGGATGGGGGCCCGGGCACTGAAGCTTTCTTT

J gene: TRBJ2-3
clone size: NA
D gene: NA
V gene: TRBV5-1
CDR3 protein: CASSSGGTDTQYF
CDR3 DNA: TGCGCCAGCAGCTCGGGGGGCACAGATACGCAGTATTTT

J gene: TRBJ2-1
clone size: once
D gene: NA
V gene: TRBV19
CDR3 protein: CASSLKLGLSYNEQFF
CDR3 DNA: TGTGCCAGTAGCCTAAAACTAGGGTTATCCTACAATGAGCAGTTCTTC

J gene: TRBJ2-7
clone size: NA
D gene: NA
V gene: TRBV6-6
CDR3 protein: CASSQQVYYEQYF
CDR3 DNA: TGTGCCAGCAGTCAACAGGTATACTACGAGCAGTACTTC

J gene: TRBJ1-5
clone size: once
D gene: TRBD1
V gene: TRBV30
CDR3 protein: CAWDRDPGQPQHF
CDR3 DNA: TGTGCCTGGGACAGGGACCCTGGACAGCCCCAGCATTTT

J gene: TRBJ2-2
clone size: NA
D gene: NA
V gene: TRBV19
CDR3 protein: CASMGRENTGELFF
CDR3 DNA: TGTGCCAGTATGGGCAGGGAAAACACCGGGGAGCTGTTTTTT

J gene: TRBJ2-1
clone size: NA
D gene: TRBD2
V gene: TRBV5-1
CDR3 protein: CASSLSGGGNNEQFF
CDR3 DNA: TGCGCCAGCAGCTTGAGCGGGGGAGGAAACAATGAGCAGTTCTTC

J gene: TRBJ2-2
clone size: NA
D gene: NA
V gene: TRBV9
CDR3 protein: CASSVQTNTGELFF
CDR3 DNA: TGTGCCAGCAGCGTACAAACGAACACCGGGGAGCTGTTTTTT

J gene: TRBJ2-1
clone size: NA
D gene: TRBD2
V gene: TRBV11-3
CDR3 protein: CASSFLAGEGEQFF
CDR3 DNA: TGTGCCAGCAGCTTTCTAGCGGGAGAGGGTGAGCAGTTCTTC

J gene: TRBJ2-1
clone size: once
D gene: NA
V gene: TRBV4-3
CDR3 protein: CASSQVMGAGYNEQFF
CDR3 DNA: TGCGCCAGCAGCCAAGTCATGGGAGCTGGGTACAATGAGCAGTTCTTC

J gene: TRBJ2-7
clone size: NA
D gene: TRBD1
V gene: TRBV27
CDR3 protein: CASSLMAGGYEQYF
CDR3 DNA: TGTGCCAGCAGTTTAATGGCAGGGGGCTACGAGCAGTACTTC

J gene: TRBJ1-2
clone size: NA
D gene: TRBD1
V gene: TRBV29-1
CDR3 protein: CSVEDDRAHGYTF
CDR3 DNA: TGCAGCGTTGAAGATGACAGGGCCCATGGCTACACCTTC

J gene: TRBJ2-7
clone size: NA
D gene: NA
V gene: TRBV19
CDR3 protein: CASRGLSNEQYF
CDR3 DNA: TGTGCCAGTAGGGGGCTTTCCAACGAGCAGTACTTC

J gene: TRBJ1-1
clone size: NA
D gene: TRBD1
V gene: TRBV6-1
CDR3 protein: CASSGGTGGMNTEAFF
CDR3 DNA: TGTGCCAGCAGTGGCGGGACAGGGGGAATGAACACTGAAGCTTTCTTT

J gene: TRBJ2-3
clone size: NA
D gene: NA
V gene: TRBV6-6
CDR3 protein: CASSYGTNTDTQYF
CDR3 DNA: TGTGCCAGCAGTTACGGGACAAACACAGATACGCAGTATTTT

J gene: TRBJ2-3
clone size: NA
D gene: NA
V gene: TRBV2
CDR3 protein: CASSVGRKVTDTQYF
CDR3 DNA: TGTGCCAGCAGTGTGGGGCGAAAGGTAACAGATACGCAGTATTTT

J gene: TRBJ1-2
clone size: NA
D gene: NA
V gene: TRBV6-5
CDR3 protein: CASSTQGRGGYTF
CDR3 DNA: TGTGCCAGCAGTACTCAGGGTCGGGGGGGCTACACCTTC

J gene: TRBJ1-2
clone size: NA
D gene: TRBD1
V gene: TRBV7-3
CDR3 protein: CASSHRQGAPYGYTF
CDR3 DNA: TGTGCCAGCAGCCACCGACAGGGGGCGCCCTATGGCTACACCTTC

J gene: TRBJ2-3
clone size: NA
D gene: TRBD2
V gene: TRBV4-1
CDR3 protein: CASSPGRISGRFQDTQYF
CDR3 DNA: TGCGCCAGCAGCCCCGGCCGGATTAGCGGGAGGTTTCAAGATACGCAGTATTTT

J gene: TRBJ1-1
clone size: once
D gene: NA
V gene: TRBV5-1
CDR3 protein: CASSLGGADAFF
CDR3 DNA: TGCGCCAGCAGCTTAGGGGGGGCAGATGCTTTCTTT

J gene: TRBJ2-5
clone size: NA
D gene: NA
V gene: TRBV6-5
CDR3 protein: CASKPPLVGTQYF
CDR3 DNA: TGTGCCAGCAAACCGCCACTGGTCGGGACCCAGTACTTC

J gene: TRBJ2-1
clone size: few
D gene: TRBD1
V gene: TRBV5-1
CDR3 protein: CASAKQGSEQFF
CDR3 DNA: TGCGCCAGCGCAAAACAGGGGAGCGAGCAGTTCTTC

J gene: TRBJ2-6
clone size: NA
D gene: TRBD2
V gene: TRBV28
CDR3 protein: CASSRGGPGANVLTF
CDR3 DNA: TGTGCCAGCAGTAGGGGAGGGCCCGGGGCCAACGTCCTGACTTTC